This TCR beta chain emerged from a study of blood T cell repertoires in COVID-19. About the study: PBMCs, B-cell-depleted T cells, or T cells were the source of the cDNA or gDNA that made up the material.

The CDR3 covers 14 residues. TCRdb's copy holds only in-frame clones and misses some; the assay was immunoSEQ multiplex PCR. The sample has 300,000 or so clones, more than 70% seen once. The sequence came from a man aged 18-30 years who had recovered from COVID-19. Sequenced sample: peripheral blood. The genes are TRBV21-1 and TRBJ1-2; TRBD1 was called by the table and not checked on the DNA. TRBV21-1 is deemed a pseudogene. Here the CDR3 reads CASSSRGPKEGYTF. The CDR3 bases are TGTGCCAGCAGTTCCAGGGGTCCCAAAGAGGGCTACACCTTC.